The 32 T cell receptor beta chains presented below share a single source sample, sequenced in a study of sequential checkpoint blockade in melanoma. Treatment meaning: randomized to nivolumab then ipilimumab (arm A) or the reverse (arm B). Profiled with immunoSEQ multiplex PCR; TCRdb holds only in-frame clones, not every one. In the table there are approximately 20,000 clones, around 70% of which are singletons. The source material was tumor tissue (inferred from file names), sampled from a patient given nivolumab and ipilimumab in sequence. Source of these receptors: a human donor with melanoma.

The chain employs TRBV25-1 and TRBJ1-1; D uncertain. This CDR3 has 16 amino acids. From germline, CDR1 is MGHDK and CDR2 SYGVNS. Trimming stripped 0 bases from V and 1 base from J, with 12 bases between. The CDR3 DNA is TGTGCCAGCAGTGAATATGAGGGCCGGGGGAACACTGAAGCTTTCTTT. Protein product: CASSEYEGRGNTEAFF.

CDR3 DNA: TGTGCCAGCAGTTTGGCGGGAGCTCTAACTAGGCAGCAGTACTTC. This sequence encodes CASSLAGALTRQQYF. V is TRBV28 and J is TRBJ2-7, with 7 bases lining up with TRBD2. With 3 bases clipped from V and 8 bases from J, the junction kept 13 bases outside the gene matches. Germline CDR1 and CDR2: MDHEN and SYDVKM. There are 15 residues in the CDR3.

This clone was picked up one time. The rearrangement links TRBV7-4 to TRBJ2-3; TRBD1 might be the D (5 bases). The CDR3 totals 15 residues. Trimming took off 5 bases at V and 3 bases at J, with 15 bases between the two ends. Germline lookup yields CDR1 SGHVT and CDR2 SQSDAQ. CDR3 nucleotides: TGTGCCAGCAGCGTTGCCCCGACAGAAACAGATACGCAGTATTTT. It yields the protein CASSVAPTETDTQYF.

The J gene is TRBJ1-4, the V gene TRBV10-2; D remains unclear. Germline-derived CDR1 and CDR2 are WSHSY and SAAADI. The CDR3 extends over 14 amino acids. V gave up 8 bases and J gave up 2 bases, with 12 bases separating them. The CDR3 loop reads CASRQAMTNEKLFF. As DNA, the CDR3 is TGCGCCAGCCGGCAGGCGATGACTAATGAAAAACTGTTTTTT.

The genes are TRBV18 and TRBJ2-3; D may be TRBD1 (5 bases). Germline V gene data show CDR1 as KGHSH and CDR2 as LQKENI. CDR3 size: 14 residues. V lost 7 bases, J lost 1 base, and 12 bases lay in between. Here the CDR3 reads CASFLTGRTDTQYF. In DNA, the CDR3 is TGTGCCAGCTTCCTCACAGGACGCACAGATACGCAGTATTTT.

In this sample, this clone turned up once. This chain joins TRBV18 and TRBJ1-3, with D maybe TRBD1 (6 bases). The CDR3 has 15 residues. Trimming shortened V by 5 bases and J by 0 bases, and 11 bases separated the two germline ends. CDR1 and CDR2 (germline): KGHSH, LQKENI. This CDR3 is CASSEQGNSGNTIYF. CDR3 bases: TGTGCCAGCTCAGAACAGGGAAACTCTGGAAACACCATATATTTT.

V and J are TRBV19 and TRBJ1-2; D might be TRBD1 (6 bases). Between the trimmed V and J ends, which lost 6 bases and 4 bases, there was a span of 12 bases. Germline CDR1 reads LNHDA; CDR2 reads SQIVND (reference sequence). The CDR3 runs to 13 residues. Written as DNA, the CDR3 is TGTGCCAGTAGGAGACAGGATTCCTATGGCTACACCTTC. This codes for CASRRQDSYGYTF.

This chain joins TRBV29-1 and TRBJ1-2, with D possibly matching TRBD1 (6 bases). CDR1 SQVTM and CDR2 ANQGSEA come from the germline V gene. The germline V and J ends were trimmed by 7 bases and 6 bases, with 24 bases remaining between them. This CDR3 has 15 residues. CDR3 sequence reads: CSATLGRGPFDGYTF. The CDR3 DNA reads TGCAGCGCCACCCTCGGCAGGGGCCCTTTTGATGGCTACACCTTC.

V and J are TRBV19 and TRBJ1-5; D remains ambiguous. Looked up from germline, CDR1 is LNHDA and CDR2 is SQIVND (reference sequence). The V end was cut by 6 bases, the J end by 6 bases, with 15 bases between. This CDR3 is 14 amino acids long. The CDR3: CASSQRAISQPQHF. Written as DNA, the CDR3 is TGTGCCAGTAGCCAGAGGGCCATCAGTCAGCCCCAGCATTTT.

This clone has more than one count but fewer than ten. CDR3 coding DNA: TGTGCCAGCAGTGAAGACAGGGGGCTCCCCTACGAGCAGTACTTC. Translation: CASSEDRGLPYEQYF. V usage is TRBV6-1 and J usage is TRBJ2-7; the match to TRBD1 covers 9 bases. The V and J ends lost 1 base and 2 bases, in that order; junction bases with no gene match: 3. In germline, CDR1 is MNHNS, CDR2 SASEGT. This CDR3 comprises 15 residues.

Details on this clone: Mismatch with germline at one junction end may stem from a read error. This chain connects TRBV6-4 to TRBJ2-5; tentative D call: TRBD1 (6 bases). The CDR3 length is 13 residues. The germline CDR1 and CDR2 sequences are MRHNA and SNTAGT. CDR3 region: CAISAGDQETQYF. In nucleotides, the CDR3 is TGTGCCATCAGTGCAGGGGACCAAGAGACCCAGTACTTC.

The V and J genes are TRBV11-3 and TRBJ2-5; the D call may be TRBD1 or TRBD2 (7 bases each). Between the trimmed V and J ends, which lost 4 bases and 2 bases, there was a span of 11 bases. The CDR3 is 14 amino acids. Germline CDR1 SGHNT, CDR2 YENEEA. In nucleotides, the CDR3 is TGTGCCAGCAGCTCCAGGGGGGGGCAAGAGACCCAGTACTTC. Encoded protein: CASSSRGGQETQYF.

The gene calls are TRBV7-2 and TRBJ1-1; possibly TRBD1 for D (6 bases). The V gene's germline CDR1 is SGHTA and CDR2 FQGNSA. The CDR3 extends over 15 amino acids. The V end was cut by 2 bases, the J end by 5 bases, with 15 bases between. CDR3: CASSLLTGGETEAFF. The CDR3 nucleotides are TGTGCCAGCAGCTTATTGACGGGGGGCGAGACTGAAGCTTTCTTT.

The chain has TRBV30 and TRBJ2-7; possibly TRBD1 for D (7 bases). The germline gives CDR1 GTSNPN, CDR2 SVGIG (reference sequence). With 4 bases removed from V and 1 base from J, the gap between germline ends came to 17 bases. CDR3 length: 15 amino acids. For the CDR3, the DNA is TGTGCCTGGAAGGTCGGGCAGGGGGGTTCCTACGAGCAGTACTTC. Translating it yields CAWKVGQGGSYEQYF.

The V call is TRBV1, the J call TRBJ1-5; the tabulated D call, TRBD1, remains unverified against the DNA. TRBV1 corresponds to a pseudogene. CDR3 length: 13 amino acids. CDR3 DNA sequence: TGCGCCAGCAGCCAAGGACAGATCCAGCCCCAGCATTTT. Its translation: CASSQGQIQPQHF.

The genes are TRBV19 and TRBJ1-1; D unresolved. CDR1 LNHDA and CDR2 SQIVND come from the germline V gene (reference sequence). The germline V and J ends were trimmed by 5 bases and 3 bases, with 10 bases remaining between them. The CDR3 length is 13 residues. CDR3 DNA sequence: TGTGCCAGTAGTCCCGGTCGGGACACTGAAGCTTTCTTT. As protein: CASSPGRDTEAFF.

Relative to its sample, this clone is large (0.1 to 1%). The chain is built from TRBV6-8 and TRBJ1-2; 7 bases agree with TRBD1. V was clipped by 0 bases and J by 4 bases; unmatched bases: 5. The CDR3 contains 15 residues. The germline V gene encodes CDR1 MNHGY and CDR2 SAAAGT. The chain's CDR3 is CASSYSGTDSYGYTF. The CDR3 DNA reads TGTGCCAGCAGTTACTCGGGGACAGACTCCTATGGCTACACCTTC.

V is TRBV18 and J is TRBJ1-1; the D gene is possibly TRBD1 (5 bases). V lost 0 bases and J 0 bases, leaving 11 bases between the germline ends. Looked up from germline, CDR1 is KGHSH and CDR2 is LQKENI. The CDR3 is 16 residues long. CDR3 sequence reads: CASSPPVQGMNTEAFF. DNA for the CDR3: TGTGCCAGCTCACCACCGGTCCAGGGAATGAACACTGAAGCTTTCTTT.

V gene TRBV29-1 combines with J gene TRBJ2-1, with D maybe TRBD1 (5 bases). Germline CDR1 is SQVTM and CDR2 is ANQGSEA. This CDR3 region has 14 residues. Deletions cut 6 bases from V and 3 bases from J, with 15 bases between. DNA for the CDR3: TGCAGCGTCGACCGGGCAGGGATCTACAATGAGCAGTTCTTC. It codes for CSVDRAGIYNEQFF.

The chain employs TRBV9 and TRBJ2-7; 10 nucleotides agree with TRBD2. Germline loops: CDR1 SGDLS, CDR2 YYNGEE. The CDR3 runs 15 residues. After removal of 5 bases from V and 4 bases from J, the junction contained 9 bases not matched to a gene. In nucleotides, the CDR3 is TGTGCCAGCAGTGAAGGTCTAGCGGGGGCATACGAGCAGTACTTC. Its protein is CASSEGLAGAYEQYF.

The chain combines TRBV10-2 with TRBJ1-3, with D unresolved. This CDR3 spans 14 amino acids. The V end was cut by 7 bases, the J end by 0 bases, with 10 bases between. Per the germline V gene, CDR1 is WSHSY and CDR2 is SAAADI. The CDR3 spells CASTIDLSGNTIYF. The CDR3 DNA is TGCGCCAGCACTATAGATCTCTCTGGAAACACCATATATTTT.

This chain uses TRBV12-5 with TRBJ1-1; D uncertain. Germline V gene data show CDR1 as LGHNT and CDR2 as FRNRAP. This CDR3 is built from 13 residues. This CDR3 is CASTPHMGSEAFF. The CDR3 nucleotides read TGTGCCAGCACCCCTCATATGGGGAGTGAAGCTTTCTTT.

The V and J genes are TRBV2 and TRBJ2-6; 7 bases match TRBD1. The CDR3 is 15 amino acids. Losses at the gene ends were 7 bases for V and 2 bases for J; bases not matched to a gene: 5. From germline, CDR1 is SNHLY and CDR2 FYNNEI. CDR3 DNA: TGTGCCAGCACCAAACAGGGGACTGGGGCCAACGTCCTGACTTTC. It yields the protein CASTKQGTGANVLTF.

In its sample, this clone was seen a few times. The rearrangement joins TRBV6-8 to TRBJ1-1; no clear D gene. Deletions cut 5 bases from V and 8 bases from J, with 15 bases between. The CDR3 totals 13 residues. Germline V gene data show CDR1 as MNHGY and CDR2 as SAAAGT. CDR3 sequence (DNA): TGTGCCAGCAGTGCCACCGGGCACCGAGAAGCTTTCTTT. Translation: CASSATGHREAFF.

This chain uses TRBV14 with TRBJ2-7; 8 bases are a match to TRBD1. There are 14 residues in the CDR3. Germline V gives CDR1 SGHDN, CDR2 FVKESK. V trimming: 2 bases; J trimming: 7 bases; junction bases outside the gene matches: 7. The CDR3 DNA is TGTGCCAGCAGCCAACCAGGACAGGGTGTGGAGCAGTACTTC. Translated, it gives CASSQPGQGVEQYF.

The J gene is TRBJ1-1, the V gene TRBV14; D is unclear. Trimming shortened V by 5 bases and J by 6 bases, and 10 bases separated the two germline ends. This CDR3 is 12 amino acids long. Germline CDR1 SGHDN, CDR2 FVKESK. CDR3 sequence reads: CASSRGFPEAFF. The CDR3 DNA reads TGTGCCAGCAGCAGAGGTTTCCCTGAAGCTTTCTTT.

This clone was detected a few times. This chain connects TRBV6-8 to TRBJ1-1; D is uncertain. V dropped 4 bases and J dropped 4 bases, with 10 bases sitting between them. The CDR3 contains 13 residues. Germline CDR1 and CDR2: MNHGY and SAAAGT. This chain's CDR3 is CASSLSPSTEAFF. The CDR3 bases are TGTGCCAGCAGTTTATCGCCTAGCACTGAAGCTTTCTTT.

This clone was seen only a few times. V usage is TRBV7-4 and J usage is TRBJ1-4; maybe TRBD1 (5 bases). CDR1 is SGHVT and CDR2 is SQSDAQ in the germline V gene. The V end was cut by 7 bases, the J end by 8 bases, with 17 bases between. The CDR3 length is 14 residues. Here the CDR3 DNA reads TGTGCCAGCAACGCCGGGACTCTGGACGAAAAACTGTTTTTT. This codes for CASNAGTLDEKLFF.

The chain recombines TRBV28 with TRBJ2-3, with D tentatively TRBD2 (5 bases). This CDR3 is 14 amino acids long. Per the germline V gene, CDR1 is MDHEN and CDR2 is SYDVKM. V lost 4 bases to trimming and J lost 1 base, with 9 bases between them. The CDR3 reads CASSYLSGTDTQYF. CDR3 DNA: TGTGCCAGCAGTTATCTTAGCGGCACAGATACGCAGTATTTT.

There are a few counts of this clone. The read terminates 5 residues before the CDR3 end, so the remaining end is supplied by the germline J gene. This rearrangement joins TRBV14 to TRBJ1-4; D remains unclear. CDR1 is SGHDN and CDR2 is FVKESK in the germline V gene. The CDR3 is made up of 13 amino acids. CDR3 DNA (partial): TGTGCCAGCAGCCGGCAGGCTGAT. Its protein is CASSRQAD. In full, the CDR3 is CASSRQADEKLFF.

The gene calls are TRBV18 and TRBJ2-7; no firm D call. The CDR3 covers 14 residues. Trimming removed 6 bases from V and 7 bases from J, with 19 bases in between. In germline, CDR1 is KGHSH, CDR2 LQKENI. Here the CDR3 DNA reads TGTGCCAGCTCCAGAGAACCGGGTCCCGAAGAGCAGTACTTC. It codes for CASSREPGPEEQYF.

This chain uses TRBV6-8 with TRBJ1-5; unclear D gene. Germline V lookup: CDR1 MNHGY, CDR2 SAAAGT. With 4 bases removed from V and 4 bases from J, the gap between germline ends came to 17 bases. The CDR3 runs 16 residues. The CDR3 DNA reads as TGTGCCAGCAGTTCTCCTTGGGCCGGAGATAATCAGCCCCAGCATTTT. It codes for CASSSPWAGDNQPQHF.